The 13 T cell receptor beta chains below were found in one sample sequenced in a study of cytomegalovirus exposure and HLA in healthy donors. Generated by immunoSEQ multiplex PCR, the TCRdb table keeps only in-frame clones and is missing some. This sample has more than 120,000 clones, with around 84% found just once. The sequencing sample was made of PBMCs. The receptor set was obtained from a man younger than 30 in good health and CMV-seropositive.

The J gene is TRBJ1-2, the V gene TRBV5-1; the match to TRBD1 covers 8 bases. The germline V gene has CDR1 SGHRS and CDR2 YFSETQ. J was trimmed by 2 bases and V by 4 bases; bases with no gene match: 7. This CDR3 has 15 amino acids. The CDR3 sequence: CASSDSRTGNYGYTF. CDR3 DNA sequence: TGCGCCAGCAGCGACTCTCGGACAGGGAACTATGGCTACACCTTC.

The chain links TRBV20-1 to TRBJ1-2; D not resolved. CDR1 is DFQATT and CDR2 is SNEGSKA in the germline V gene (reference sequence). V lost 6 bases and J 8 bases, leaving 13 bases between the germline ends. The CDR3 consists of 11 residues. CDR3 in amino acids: CSANTLGGYTF. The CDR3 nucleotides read TGCAGTGCCAATACACTAGGAGGCTACACCTTC.

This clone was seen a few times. The CDR3 loop is CASRRTYIGGTEAFF. CDR3 nucleotides: TGTGCCAGCAGGAGAACATACATAGGAGGGACTGAAGCTTTCTTT. This rearrangement joins TRBV27 to TRBJ1-1; D is unclear. The germline V gene has CDR1 MNHEY and CDR2 SMNVEV (reference sequence). Between the trimmed V and J ends, which lost 6 bases and 5 bases, there was a span of 19 bases. CDR3 length equals 15 residues.

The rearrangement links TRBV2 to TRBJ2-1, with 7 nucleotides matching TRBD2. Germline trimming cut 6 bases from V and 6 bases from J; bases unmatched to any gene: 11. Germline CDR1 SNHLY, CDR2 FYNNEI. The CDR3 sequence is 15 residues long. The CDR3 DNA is TGTGCCAGCAGGTGGGACTATCAAGGGAGCAATGAGCAGTTCTTC. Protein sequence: CASRWDYQGSNEQFF.

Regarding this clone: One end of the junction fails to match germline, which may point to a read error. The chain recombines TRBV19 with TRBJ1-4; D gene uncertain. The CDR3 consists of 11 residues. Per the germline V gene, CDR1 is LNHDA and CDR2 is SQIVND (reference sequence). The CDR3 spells CASSISGEYSF. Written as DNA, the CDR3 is TGTGCCAGTAGTATTTCCGGAGAATATTCTTTT.

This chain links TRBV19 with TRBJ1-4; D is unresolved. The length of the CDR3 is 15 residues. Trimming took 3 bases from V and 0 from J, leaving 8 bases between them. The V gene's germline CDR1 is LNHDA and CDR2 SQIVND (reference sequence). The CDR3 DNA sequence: TGTGCCAGTAGTATTTCGGGGTCAACTAATGAAAAACTGTTTTTT. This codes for CASSISGSTNEKLFF.

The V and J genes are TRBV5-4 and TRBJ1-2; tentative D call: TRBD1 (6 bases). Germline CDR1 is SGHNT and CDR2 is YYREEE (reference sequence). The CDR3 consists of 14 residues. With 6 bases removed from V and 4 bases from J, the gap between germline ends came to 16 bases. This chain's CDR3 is CASNFDRSLYGYTF. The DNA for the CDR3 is TGTGCCAGCAACTTTGACAGGTCCCTCTATGGCTACACCTTC.

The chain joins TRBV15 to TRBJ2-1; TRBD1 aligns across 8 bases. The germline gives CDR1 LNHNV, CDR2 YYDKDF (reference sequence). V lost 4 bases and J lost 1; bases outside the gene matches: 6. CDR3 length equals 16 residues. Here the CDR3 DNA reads TGTGCCACCAGCATCCAAAGACAGGGGTCCTACAATGAGCAGTTCTTC. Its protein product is CATSIQRQGSYNEQFF.

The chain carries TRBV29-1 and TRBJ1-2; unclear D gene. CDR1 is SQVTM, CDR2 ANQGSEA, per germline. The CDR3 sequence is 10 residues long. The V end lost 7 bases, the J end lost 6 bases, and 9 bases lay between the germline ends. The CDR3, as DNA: TGCAGCGCCGAGGGCGATGGCTACACCTTC. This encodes CSAEGDGYTF. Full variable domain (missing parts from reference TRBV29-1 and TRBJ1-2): SAVISQKPSRDICQRGTSLTIQCQVDSQVTMMFWYRQQPGQSLTLIATANQGSEATYESGFVIDKFPISRPNLTFSTLTVSNMSPEDSSIYLCSAEGDGYTFGSGTRLTVV.

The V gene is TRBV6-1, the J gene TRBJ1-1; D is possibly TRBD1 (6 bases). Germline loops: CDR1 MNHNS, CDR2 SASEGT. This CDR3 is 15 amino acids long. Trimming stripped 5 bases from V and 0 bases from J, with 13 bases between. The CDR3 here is CASSQTQGMNTEAFF. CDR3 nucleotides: TGTGCCAGCAGTCAGACACAGGGCATGAACACTGAAGCTTTCTTT.

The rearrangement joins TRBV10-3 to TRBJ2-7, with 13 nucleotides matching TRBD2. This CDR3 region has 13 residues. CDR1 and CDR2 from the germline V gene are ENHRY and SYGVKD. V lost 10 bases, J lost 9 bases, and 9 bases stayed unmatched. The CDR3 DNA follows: TGTGCCACCGGACTAGCGGGGGCCCCCGGGCAGTACTTC. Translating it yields CATGLAGAPGQYF.

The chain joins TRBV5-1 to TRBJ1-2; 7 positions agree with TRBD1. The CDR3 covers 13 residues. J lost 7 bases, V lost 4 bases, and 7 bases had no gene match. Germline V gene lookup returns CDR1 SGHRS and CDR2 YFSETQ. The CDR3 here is CASSPGQFLGYTF. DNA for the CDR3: TGCGCCAGCAGCCCGGGACAGTTTCTTGGCTACACCTTC. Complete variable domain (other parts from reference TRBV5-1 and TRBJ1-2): KAGVTQTPRYLIKTRGQQVTLSCSPISGHRSVSWYQQTPGQGLQFLFEYFSETQRNKGNFPGRFSGRQFSNSRSEMNVSTLELGDSALYLCASSPGQFLGYTFGSGTRLTVV.

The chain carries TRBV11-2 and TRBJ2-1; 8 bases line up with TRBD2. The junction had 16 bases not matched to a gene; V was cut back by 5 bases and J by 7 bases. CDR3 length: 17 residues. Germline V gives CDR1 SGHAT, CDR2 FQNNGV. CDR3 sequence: CASSDRRKRGPSNEQFF. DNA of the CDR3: TGTGCCAGCAGCGACAGACGCAAGCGGGGGCCATCTAATGAGCAGTTCTTC.